This T cell receptor beta chain is from a study of PD-1 blockade in classical Hodgkin lymphoma. Notes on the study in general: Whereas CD4+ TCR diversity had risen significantly by C4D1, CD8+ TCR diversity had not.

All patients experienced relapse after autologous stem cell transplantation, and brentuximab vedotin exposure was variable. Concerning this clone: What it binds is not known.

Assay: immunoSEQ multiplex PCR; the TCRdb copy retains only in-frame clones and omits some. Found here are around 19,000 clones, 77% of them singletons; the top ten hold 40% to 50%. The clonotype was recovered from a human donor with classical Hodgkin lymphoma. The specimen was peripheral blood mononuclear cells (PBMCs), collected before the second cycle of nivolumab.

CDR3 loop: CASSQAISGAKYSYNEQFF. CDR3 DNA sequence: TGCGCCAGCAGCCAAGCCATTAGCGGGGCTAAATACTCCTACAATGAGCAGTTCTTC. The chain is built from TRBV4-1 and TRBJ2-1; 8 bases agree with TRBD2. This CDR3 has 19 residues. The germline gives CDR1 MGHRA, CDR2 YSYEKL. The V gene end was trimmed by 1 base and the J gene end by 0 bases; junction bases not matched to a gene: 11.